These T cell receptor beta chains were read from a single sample in a study of identifying expanded T cells in peripheral blood. Produced via immunoSEQ multiplex PCR; TCRdb's table is partial and in-frame only. Among 85,000 to 100,000 clones listed, approximately 89% were seen once. Sequenced: blood. These receptors originate from a person between 18 and 69 years old in good health. The CDR3 runs from the conserved cysteine through the conserved F or W. A D gene is named only where the DNA matches it firmly. A row's size may be missing; if present it is once, few, many or a size class.

TRBJ2-6 | - | - | TRBV4-2 | CASSQGGENSGANVLTF | TGTGCCAGCAGCCAAGGGGGGGAGAACTCTGGGGCCAACGTCCTGACTTTC
TRBJ1-6 | - | - | TRBV30 | CAWSVSREAPLHF | TGTGCCTGGAGTGTATCCAGGGAAGCACCCCTCCACTTT
TRBJ1-3 | - | once | TRBV6-6 | CASTSVAAPTVNTIYF | TGTGCCAGCACATCCGTTGCGGCTCCCACTGTAAACACCATATATTTT
TRBJ2-5 | TRBD2 | once | TRBV29-1 | CSVSGGNQETQYF | TGCAGCGTCTCGGGGGGGAACCAAGAGACCCAGTACTTC
TRBJ2-1 | - | - | TRBV9 | CASSVGLTYNEQFF | TGTGCCAGCAGCGTAGGGCTTACATACAATGAGCAGTTCTTC
TRBJ2-3 | - | - | TRBV9 | CASSAHGGGGTTDTQYF | TGTGCCAGCAGCGCCCACGGTGGAGGTGGTACCACAGATACGCAGTATTTT
TRBJ2-5 | - | - | TRBV6-5 | CASSYPSGTQYF | TGTGCCAGCAGTTACCCCAGTGGGACCCAGTACTTC
TRBJ2-7 | TRBD2 | - | TRBV29-1 | CSGGLAFGEQYF | TGCAGCGGGGGACTAGCGTTCGGCGAGCAGTACTTC
TRBJ2-7 | TRBD1 | - | TRBV5-1 | CASSLGTEDEQYF | TGCGCCAGCAGCCTCGGGACAGAGGACGAGCAGTACTTC
TRBJ2-1 | - | - | TRBV5-1 | CASGLMPTRDEQFF | TGCGCCAGCGGCTTGATGCCGACTAGAGATGAGCAGTTCTTC
TRBJ1-2 | TRBD1 | - | TRBV29-1 | CSVDSGQGVVGYTF | TGCAGCGTTGATTCGGGACAGGGGGTCGTAGGCTACACCTTC
TRBJ1-2 | - | - | TRBV10-1 | CASSESQSYGYTF | TGCGCCAGCAGTGAGTCCCAGTCCTATGGCTACACCTTC
TRBJ1-1 | - | - | TRBV6-5 | CASSYSNGGTEAFF | TGTGCCAGCAGTTACTCGAATGGGGGCACTGAAGCTTTCTTT
TRBJ2-3 | - | - | TRBV6-1 | CASHVTETDTQYF | TGTGCCAGCCACGTCACGGAGACCGATACGCAGTATTTT
TRBJ1-5 | - | - | TRBV5-4 | CASSLFGSYQPQHF | TGTGCCAGCAGCTTATTTGGGTCGTATCAGCCCCAGCATTTT
TRBJ2-1 | - | - | TRBV4-1 | CASSPSTRPSGEQFF | TGCGCCAGCAGCCCCTCGACTAGACCCTCAGGTGAGCAGTTCTTC
TRBJ1-5 | - | - | TRBV30 | CAWSVAGRENQPQHF | TGTGCCTGGAGTGTAGCGGGCAGGGAGAATCAGCCCCAGCATTTT
TRBJ2-3 | - | - | TRBV6-4 | CASSYSGPTDTQYF | TGTGCCAGCAGTTACTCCGGACCAACAGATACGCAGTATTTT
TRBJ2-5 | - | - | TRBV6-6 | CASSPYREGETQYF | TGTGCCAGCAGCCCTTACAGGGAGGGGGAGACCCAGTACTTC
TRBJ1-2 | TRBD1 | - | TRBV4-2 | CASSPDRVNYGYTF | TGTGCCAGCAGCCCGGACAGGGTGAACTATGGCTACACCTTC
TRBJ1-6 | - | - | TRBV5-1 | CASSLRERSYNSPLHF | TGCGCCAGCAGCTTAAGAGAGCGCTCCTATAATTCACCCCTCCACTTT
TRBJ2-3 | TRBD2 | - | TRBV4-2 | CASSQASSGGPDTQYF | TGTGCCAGCAGCCAGGCCTCTAGCGGGGGGCCAGATACGCAGTATTTT
TRBJ2-7 | TRBD2 | once | TRBV6-6 | CASSPLAGGLHEQYF | TGTGCCAGCAGTCCACTAGCGGGGGGGCTTCACGAGCAGTACTTC
TRBJ2-2 | TRBD1 | - | TRBV5-1 | CASSLRWDRGGELFF | TGCGCCAGCAGCTTACGGTGGGACAGGGGCGGGGAGCTGTTTTTT
TRBJ1-6 | - | - | TRBV5-1 | CASSLETAEHNSPLHF | TGCGCCAGCAGCTTGGAGACAGCCGAACATAATTCACCCCTCCACTTT
TRBJ2-1 | TRBD1 | - | TRBV6-5 | CASSSKPGQAIF | TGTGCCAGCAGCTCGAAACCGGGACAGGCAATCTTC
TRBJ2-1 | - | - | TRBV11-2 | CASSLGQGGQFF | TGTGCCAGCAGCTTAGGGCAGGGTGGGCAGTTCTTC
TRBJ2-1 | - | once | TRBV6-4 | CASSDGATSSYNEQFF | TGTGCCAGCAGTGACGGTGCTACGAGCTCCTACAATGAGCAGTTCTTC
TRBJ2-1 | TRBD1 | - | TRBV2 | CARNHRDRSNEQFF | TGTGCCAGGAATCACCGGGACAGGAGCAATGAGCAGTTCTTC
TRBJ1-4 | - | - | TRBV4-3 | CASSQAGPGSDEKLFF | TGCGCCAGCAGCCAAGCAGGTCCAGGGAGTGATGAAAAACTGTTTTTT
TRBJ2-4 | - | - | TRBV7-2 | CASSSRTGGGDIQYF | TGTGCCAGCAGCTCACGGACCGGCGGTGGGGACATTCAGTACTTC
TRBJ2-2 | TRBD2 | - | TRBV15 | CATSRAPSGDGELFF | TGTGCCACCAGCAGGGCCCCCAGCGGGGACGGGGAGCTGTTTTTT
TRBJ2-7 | TRBD2 | - | TRBV28 | CASRTSSGGVGEQYF | TGTGCCAGCAGAACTTCTAGCGGGGGGGTTGGGGAGCAGTACTTC
TRBJ2-1 | TRBD2 | - | TRBV5-1 | CASSFTPSGSSYNEQFF | TGCGCCAGCAGCTTCACTCCTAGCGGGAGCTCCTACAATGAGCAGTTCTTC
TRBJ2-1 | - | - | TRBV5-1 | CASSFGYNEQFF | TGCGCCAGCAGCTTCGGGTACAATGAGCAGTTCTTC
TRBJ2-7 | TRBD1 | - | TRBV5-1 | CASSLQGAPYEQYF | TGCGCCAGCAGCTTGCAGGGGGCCCCCTACGAGCAGTACTTC
TRBJ2-7 | TRBD2 | - | TRBV7-6 | CASSPLSGSYEQYF | TGTGCCAGCAGCCCTCTTAGCGGGAGTTACGAGCAGTACTTC
TRBJ2-1 | TRBD2 | - | TRBV5-5 | CASSGTGGGAYNEQFF | TGTGCCAGCAGCGGCACCGGCGGGGGGGCCTACAATGAGCAGTTCTTC
TRBJ1-2 | TRBD1 | - | TRBV30 | CAWRRPGTGFHGYTF | TGTGCCTGGAGACGTCCCGGGACAGGGTTTCATGGCTACACCTTC